This TCR beta chain came from a study of blood T cell repertoires in COVID-19 (TCRdb year 2020). About the study as a whole: The collaborator samples originated in the United States, Italy and Spain and spanned the acute and convalescent phases of COVID-19. Sample metadata almost always included a de-identified subject ID, COVID-19 status, age in years and sex. The repertoires were made available in a free public database intended to serve as a resource for research on the immune response to SARS-CoV-2. Samples came from the ongoing ImmuneRACE study (first 160 participants) plus 1,254 subjects from 6 global collaborators. Where available, HLA class I and class II types were obtained from metadata supplied by the sample provider rather than from assay-based typing. The dataset comprised deeply sampled blood TCRbeta repertoires from subjects exposed to, actively infected with, or recovered from COVID-19. The material from the prospective study consisted of cDNA or gDNA derived from T cells, B-cell-depleted T cells, or PBMCs. What the work shows at the level of the full study, not this receptor alone: The amount of clinical and demographic metadata varied by source and participant and was provided uncurated.

V lost 6 bases and J lost 7 bases, and the count of bases not matched to a germline gene is 11. Including cysteine and phenylalanine, the CDR3 has 15 amino acids. The CDR3 DNA has 45 bases and is translated from base 1. From the germline V gene, CDR1 is MDHEN and CDR2 is SYDVKM. TCRbeta CDR3 regions were amplified from genomic DNA by means of the immunoSEQ Assay, a bias-controlled multiplex PCR. As for the original processing: Within the assay, amplification of reference gene primers was used to estimate how many nucleated cells each sample contained. To quantify the absolute abundance of each unique TCRbeta CDR3 rearrangement, sequence reads were collapsed and filtered. For each sample, productive Simpson clonality was calculated by taking the square root of Simpson's diversity index across productive rearrangements. The table was pulled from immuneACCESS by TCRdb, which kept in-frame rearrangements only. Such tables lose some clones; where checked, under half of the loss comes from unresolved V genes, and the rest has no known cause. The V and J calls and the clone size are those of that table, but D and trimming were determined from the DNA. Within this sample are 140,000 to 150,000 clones, with approximately 88% of them counted one time only. The ten largest clones take up about 10% of the sample.

Comments on this clone: Its cognate antigen has yet to be identified. Base-call qualities are not available, and no considerably larger clone is one nucleotide away.

Whole blood was collected in K2EDTA tubes by collaborating institutions according to the institutions' own protocols. For TCRbeta analysis, collaborator samples were shipped as frozen whole blood, as isolated PBMCs, or as DNA extracted from either sample type. The sequenced material came from peripheral blood. Rearrangement joined TRBV28 to TRBJ1-2; TRBD1 agrees with 10 junctional bases. This clonotype was obtained from a man aged 55 to 70 with active or convalescent COVID-19. The CDR3 reads as follows: CASREGQGSVGGYTF. The nucleotide sequence reads TGTGCCAGCAGGGAGGGACAGGGGAGCGTTGGTGGCTACACCTTC.